The clone carrying this TCR beta chain qualifies as medium-sized (0.01 to 0.1%). The data belong to a study of CD4 and CD8 cells across lung adenocarcinoma regions. Losses at the gene ends were 7 bases for V and 1 base for J; bases not matched to a gene: 9. The CDR3 runs to 15 residues. Germline-derived CDR1 and CDR2 are WSHSY and SAAADI. TCRdb analysed the PCR reads with MiXCR anew, one entry per CDR3 protein. Of tens of thousands of distinct CDR3 sequences listed, around 50% were seen once; the top ten hold roughly a quarter. This chain links TRBV10-2 with TRBJ1-1; 7 bases are shared with TRBD1. The sequencing input was CD8+ T cells from the center of a lung tumor. The source of this sequence is a female donor with lung adenocarcinoma. The CD4 and CD8 labels of this study may be unreliable. The CDR3 bases are TGCGCCAGCACCCCCGACAGGGTGAAGAACACTGAAGCTTTCTTT. Its protein product is CASTPDRVKNTEAFF.